This T cell receptor beta chain was recorded in a study of post-analysis software for immune sequencing data. Whole-study context: Relapsing-remitting, secondary progressive and progressive-relapsing multiple sclerosis courses were included. Whole-study results and caveats: Roughly 5 TRBV segments (TRBV5-6, TRBV5-1 and TRBV20-1 among them) occurred more frequently in patients than in controls. Normalized Chao1 diversity was significantly lower in multiple sclerosis patients than in controls.

The CDR3 loop spans 13 amino acids. The V end was cut by 6 bases, the J end by 2 bases, with 8 bases between. Germline CDR1 and CDR2: MDHEN and SYDVKM. About this clonotype: Antigen specificity is unknown.

Researchers reported that TCR beta cDNA libraries carried unique molecular identifiers. Each sample of roughly 0.95 to 10 million input T cells yielded roughly 500,000 cDNA molecules, so each molecule approximated one T cell. TCRdb reanalysed the PCR reads using MiXCR and keeps one entry per CDR3 protein. Of approximately 630,000 distinct CDR3 sequences detected, around 64% appear once; the ten largest clones hold around 10%. The gene calls are TRBV28 and TRBJ2-1; D is undetermined. The sample was blood. The sequence came from a girl under 10 years old with multiple sclerosis. CDR3 nucleotide sequence: TGTGCCAGCAGCTTCCAGCCCTACAATGAGCAGTTCTTC. It yields the protein CASSFQPYNEQFF. The full variable domain, its missing parts supplied by reference TRBV28 and TRBJ2-1, is DVKVTQSSRYLVKRTGEKVFLECVQDMDHENMFWYRQDPGLGLRLIYFSYDVKMKEKGDIPEGYSVSREKKERFSLILESASTNQTSMYLCASSFQPYNEQFFGPGTRLTVL.